The clone carrying this TCR beta chain appeared many times. No antigen is known for it. These data originate in a study of regulatory T cells in long-lasting Graves disease. The study, taken as a whole, reports: Only peripheral blood was studied, not thyroid tissue. Persistent patients had more shared public clonotypes (2,741) than new patients (about 880). Favoring TRBV28, TRBJ1-2 and TRBJ2-5 was a feature seen in persistent disease. The TCR repertoire of persistent Graves' patients was less diverse than that of newly diagnosed ones.

Germline CDR1 is SGHTA and CDR2 is FQGNSA. The CDR3 is made up of 14 amino acids. Deletions cut 5 bases from V and 5 bases from J, with 15 bases between. iRepertoire HTBI primers and Arm-PCR of CDR3 regions built TCR beta libraries. TCRdb independently ran MiXCR on the multiplex PCR reads; one entry per CDR3 protein. The sample lists under 500,000 distinct CDR3 sequences, about 20% occurring once. Noted time point: persistent/refractory GD, antithyroid drugs over 5 years with positive TRAb. Extracted PBMC RNA gave rise to the TCR library. This chain links TRBV7-2 with TRBJ1-2, with D perhaps matching TRBD1 (5 bases). The sample here was peripheral blood mononuclear cells (PBMCs), taken when the disease was refractory, from a patient treated with antithyroid drugs. The clonotype comes from a female donor with Graves disease. CDR3 bases: TGTGCCAGCAGCCCAGGGCAGCCTCCTTATGGCTACACCTTC. Its translation is CASSPGQPPYGYTF.